The 17 T cell receptor beta chains in this list originate from one sample, sequenced in a study of blood T cell repertoires in COVID-19. TCRdb keeps only in-frame clones here, not all; method: immunoSEQ multiplex PCR. The sample lists fewer than 250,000 clones; roughly 91% were seen once. The sequencing input was peripheral blood. The receptors here all came from a man aged 30-40 years with COVID-19, enrolled during active disease.

The genes are TRBV6-5 and TRBJ2-2, with D hard to call. Between the trimmed V and J ends, which lost 0 bases and 6 bases, there was a span of 5 bases. Germline V gene data show CDR1 as MNHEY and CDR2 as SVGAGI. The CDR3 totals 13 residues. CDR3 DNA sequence: TGTGCCAGCAGTTACTCGAGTGCCGGGGAGCTGTTTTTT. It yields the protein CASSYSSAGELFF.

The chain combines TRBV27 with TRBJ1-3; D gene unclear. The germline V gene encodes CDR1 MNHEY and CDR2 SMNVEV (reference sequence). The CDR3 is 13 residues long. V was shortened by 6 bases and J by 4 bases, with 10 bases between the two germline ends. This CDR3 reads CASSPSSGNTIYF. The DNA of the CDR3 is TGTGCCAGCAGCCCCAGTTCCGGAAACACCATATATTTT.

This clone came up once. The genes are TRBV13 and TRBJ1-4; TRBD1 agrees at 7 bases. After removal of 2 bases from V and 8 bases from J, the junction contained 2 bases not matched to a gene. Germline CDR1 PRHDT, CDR2 FYEKMQ (reference sequence). The CDR3 spans 13 residues. The CDR3 DNA follows: TGTGCCAGCAGCTTAACAGGGGAGGAAAAACTGTTTTTT. Its translation: CASSLTGEEKLFF.

The chain carries TRBV6-5 and TRBJ1-5; a weak D match, TRBD1 (5 bases). Germline V gene sequence: CDR1 MNHEY, CDR2 SVGAGI. The V and J ends lost 7 bases and 3 bases respectively, with 13 bases between them. CDR3 length equals 14 residues. The CDR3 spells CASTWGGDNQPQHF. Here the CDR3 DNA reads TGTGCCAGCACCTGGGGGGGTGACAATCAGCCCCAGCATTTT.

J is TRBJ2-1 and V is TRBV10-1, with D perhaps TRBD2 (7 bases). This CDR3 is 12 amino acids long. Germline V gives CDR1 WNHNN, CDR2 SYGVQD (reference sequence). V lost 3 bases to trimming and J lost 8 bases, with 8 bases between them. As DNA, the CDR3 is TGCGCCAGCAGTGAAGGGGGGGATGAGCAGTTCTTC. It translates to CASSEGGDEQFF.

The CDR3 bases are TGTGCCAGCTCACCACAGTACACCCCCAACTATGGCTACACCTTC. It encodes CASSPQYTPNYGYTF. The V and J genes are TRBV18 and TRBJ1-2; D not resolved. The germline V gene encodes CDR1 KGHSH and CDR2 LQKENI. V lost 1 base and J 2 bases, leaving 11 bases between the germline ends. The length of the CDR3 is 15 residues. Drawing the rest from reference TRBV18 and TRBJ1-2, the complete variable domain is NAGVMQNPRHLVRRRGQEARLRCSPMKGHSHVYWYRQLPEEGLKFMVYLQKENIIDESGMPKERFSAEFPKEGPSILRIQQVVRGDSAAYFCASSPQYTPNYGYTFGSGTRLTVV.

The chain combines TRBV4-2 with TRBJ1-4; 11 bases match TRBD1. The CDR3 consists of 16 residues. With 4 bases clipped from V and 7 bases from J, the junction kept 8 bases outside the gene matches. Germline assignment: CDR1 LGHNA and CDR2 YNFKEQ. CDR3 sequence: CASSPMSGTGGEKLFF. CDR3 bases: TGTGCCAGCAGCCCAATGTCCGGGACAGGGGGTGAAAAACTGTTTTTT.

V is TRBV7-9 and J is TRBJ1-3, with 7 positions matching TRBD1. V was clipped by 1 base and J by 0 bases; unmatched bases: 6. The germline gives CDR1 SEHNR, CDR2 FQNEAQ (reference sequence). The CDR3 runs 17 residues. CDR3: CASSLGLYRGSGNTIYF. CDR3 nucleotide sequence: TGTGCCAGCAGCTTAGGACTTTACAGGGGCTCTGGAAACACCATATATTTT. The variable domain in full, completed from reference TRBV7-9 and TRBJ1-3, reads DTGVSQNPRHKITKRGQNVTFRCDPISEHNRLYWYRQTLGQGPEFLTYFQNEAQLEKSRLLSDRFSAERPKGSFSTLEIQRTEQGDSAMYLCASSLGLYRGSGNTIYFGEGSWLTVV.

This rearrangement joins TRBV14 to TRBJ2-7, with a weak D call TRBD1 (5 bases). Germline V gives CDR1 SGHDN, CDR2 FVKESK. This CDR3 spans 18 amino acids. V lost 4 bases, J lost 5 bases, and 27 bases lay in between. Written as DNA, the CDR3 is TGTGCCAGCAGCCGCTTGCCCCCCGGGCCAGGGTATCCCCACGAGCAGTACTTC. Its protein product is CASSRLPPGPGYPHEQYF.

This clone was found once. The genes are TRBV19 and TRBJ2-1; tentatively, D is TRBD2 (5 bases). The CDR3 is 15 amino acids. CDR1 LNHDA and CDR2 SQIVND come from the germline V gene (reference sequence). V shed 2 bases and J shed 0 bases, with 8 bases lying between them. CDR3 amino acids: CASSIRSGSYNEQFF. The CDR3 DNA reads as TGTGCCAGTAGTATAAGAAGCGGCTCCTACAATGAGCAGTTCTTC.

This sequence joins TRBV5-1 and TRBJ2-6; 9 bases are a match to TRBD2. With V trimmed by 1 base and J by 0 bases, 5 bases remained unmatched. The length of the CDR3 is 18 residues. Germline-derived CDR1 and CDR2 are SGHRS and YFSETQ. CDR3 residues: CASSLYQRGVSGANVLTF. As DNA, the CDR3 is TGCGCCAGCAGCTTGTACCAGCGGGGGGTCTCTGGGGCCAACGTCCTGACTTTC.

V usage is TRBV18 and J usage is TRBJ2-6; a possible D gene is TRBD1 (5 bases). Germline V lookup: CDR1 KGHSH, CDR2 LQKENI. CDR3 length equals 17 residues. Trimming stripped 0 bases from V and 0 bases from J, with 9 bases between. The CDR3 reads CASSPPQGISGANVLTF. CDR3 nucleotides: TGTGCCAGCTCACCACCCCAGGGCATCTCTGGGGCCAACGTCCTGACTTTC.

The V gene is TRBV7-9, the J gene TRBJ1-4, with D perhaps TRBD1 (5 bases). Germline lookup yields CDR1 SEHNR and CDR2 FQNEAQ (reference sequence). The CDR3 runs 16 residues. V was trimmed by 8 bases and J by 3 bases, leaving 19 bases between them. The CDR3 region has the DNA TGTGCCAGCGGCGTTGGCGTAACAGGCGCTAATGAAAAACTGTTTTTT. Translating it yields CASGVGVTGANEKLFF.

This chain joins TRBV11-3 and TRBJ2-7, with 11 bases matching TRBD2. The CDR3 runs to 14 residues. After removal of 4 bases from V and 5 bases from J, the junction contained 4 bases not matched to a gene. Germline CDR1 SGHNT, CDR2 YENEEA. CDR3 coding DNA: TGTGCCAGCAGCTCTACTAGCGGGGGCCACGAGCAGTACTTC. Amino acid sequence: CASSSTSGGHEQYF.

The V and J genes are TRBV21-1 and TRBJ2-1; the DNA was not compared with TRBD1, the D call given in the table. TRBV21-1 is deemed a pseudogene. The CDR3 contains 15 residues. The CDR3 protein is CASSTPGQIYNEQFF. CDR3 coding DNA: TGTGCCAGCAGCACCCCGGGACAGATTTACAATGAGCAGTTCTTC.

With regard to this clone: This specimen includes other DNA sequences encoding the same CDR3. V is TRBV18 and J is TRBJ2-5; no definite D call. This CDR3 has 13 amino acids. V lost 3 bases and J lost 5, with 10 bases in between. Germline loops: CDR1 KGHSH, CDR2 LQKENI. The CDR3 sequence is CASSPPSRETQYF. The DNA for the CDR3 is TGTGCCAGCTCACCCCCCTCCCGGGAGACCCAGTACTTC.

This chain connects TRBV18 to TRBJ1-6; tentative D call: TRBD1 (5 bases). CDR3 length: 16 residues. The germline gives CDR1 KGHSH, CDR2 LQKENI. The V gene lost 5 bases and the J gene lost 0 bases, with 11 bases spanning the gap. CDR3 DNA sequence: TGTGCCAGCTCAGGGGGAGGTAGCTCCTATAATTCACCCCTCCACTTT. This translates into CASSGGGSSYNSPLHF.